This is a list of T cell receptor beta chains from one sample in a study of T cell responses to AZD1222 COVID-19 vaccine. Produced via immunoSEQ multiplex PCR; TCRdb's table is partial and in-frame only. This sample has about 170,000 clones; around 94% occur once, and the top ten carry around 3%. The sample was peripheral blood, taken on day 0 of AZD1222 vaccination. All receptors come from an adult in good health. Each CDR3 is given with its conserved first and last residue. The order of the fields is V gene, D gene, J gene, clone size, CDR3 DNA, CDR3 protein. The D gene is left open where the match is weak. The size of a clone is reported for some rows only, either as once, few or many, or as a class for expanded clones.

v_gene: TRBV6-5
d_gene: .
j_gene: TRBJ1-6
abundance: .
CDR3nt: TGTGCCAGCAGACCCAGCAATAATTCACCCCTCCACTTT
CDR3aa: CASRPSNNSPLHF

v_gene: TRBV7-9
d_gene: .
j_gene: TRBJ2-3
abundance: .
CDR3nt: TGTGCCAGCAGCGAACAGATATACACAGATACGCAGTATTTT
CDR3aa: CASSEQIYTDTQYF

v_gene: TRBV10-2
d_gene: .
j_gene: TRBJ1-2
abundance: once
CDR3nt: TGCGCCAGCAGGGAGCCCCTGATAGGAGGCTACACCTTC
CDR3aa: CASREPLIGGYTF

v_gene: TRBV7-9
d_gene: .
j_gene: TRBJ1-1
abundance: .
CDR3nt: TGTGCCAGCCAGTTAGGGGACACTGAAGCTTTCTTT
CDR3aa: CASQLGDTEAFF

v_gene: TRBV12-5
d_gene: TRBD1
j_gene: TRBJ2-5
abundance: .
CDR3nt: TGTGCTAGTGGTCTTGGTGACAGGGAGCGCGGAGAGACCCAGTACTTC
CDR3aa: CASGLGDRERGETQYF

v_gene: TRBV11-2
d_gene: .
j_gene: TRBJ2-2
abundance: .
CDR3nt: TGTGCCAGCAGCTCTAGACTGAACCTGGACGGAACGAACACCGGGGAGCTGTTTTTT
CDR3aa: CASSSRLNLDGTNTGELFF

v_gene: TRBV7-8
d_gene: .
j_gene: TRBJ1-2
abundance: .
CDR3nt: TGTGCCAGCAGCTCAGTGGGAGGGACGGGAGGCTACACCTTC
CDR3aa: CASSSVGGTGGYTF

v_gene: TRBV9
d_gene: .
j_gene: TRBJ1-3
abundance: .
CDR3nt: TGTGCCAGCAGCGTAGACGGGGGAAACACCATATATTTT
CDR3aa: CASSVDGGNTIYF

v_gene: TRBV2
d_gene: TRBD1
j_gene: TRBJ1-1
abundance: .
CDR3nt: TGTGCCAGCAGTGACGCCCACCGAGATGTGACGACAGGGGAACACACTGAAGCTTTCTTT
CDR3aa: CASSDAHRDVTTGEHTEAFF

v_gene: TRBV2
d_gene: TRBD1
j_gene: TRBJ1-5
abundance: .
CDR3nt: TGTGCCAGCAACCGGGACAGGGTCCGGGAGAATCAGCCCCAGCATTTT
CDR3aa: CASNRDRVRENQPQHF

v_gene: TRBV27
d_gene: TRBD1
j_gene: TRBJ2-7
abundance: .
CDR3nt: TGTGCCAGCAGATACCCGACAGGGGCCACCTACGAGCAGTACTTC
CDR3aa: CASRYPTGATYEQYF

v_gene: TRBV5-1
d_gene: TRBD1
j_gene: TRBJ2-3
abundance: few
CDR3nt: TGCGCCAGCAGCGAGGGGACAGCCGACCTCACAGATACGCAGTATTTT
CDR3aa: CASSEGTADLTDTQYF

v_gene: TRBV15
d_gene: .
j_gene: TRBJ1-3
abundance: .
CDR3nt: TGTGCCACCAGCAGAACGCCGGACAGATTCGGAAACACCATATATTTT
CDR3aa: CATSRTPDRFGNTIYF

v_gene: TRBV7-9
d_gene: TRBD1
j_gene: TRBJ2-3
abundance: .
CDR3nt: TGTGCCAGCAGCGTACTCCAGGGGGCCACAGATACGCAGTATTTT
CDR3aa: CASSVLQGATDTQYF

v_gene: TRBV11-2
d_gene: TRBD1
j_gene: TRBJ2-1
abundance: .
CDR3nt: TGTGCCAGCAGCGGTGGCAGGGGGACAGTCTACCCCCCGGTGCAGTTCTTC
CDR3aa: CASSGGRGTVYPPVQFF

v_gene: TRBV10-2
d_gene: TRBD2
j_gene: TRBJ2-5
abundance: .
CDR3nt: TGCGCCATCAGTAGCGGGTGGGAGACCCAGTACTTC
CDR3aa: CAISSGWETQYF

v_gene: TRBV2
d_gene: TRBD1
j_gene: TRBJ1-2
abundance: .
CDR3nt: TGTGCCAGCAGTGGGGACAGGGCAGGATATGGCTACACCTTC
CDR3aa: CASSGDRAGYGYTF

v_gene: TRBV2
d_gene: TRBD2
j_gene: TRBJ2-1
abundance: few
CDR3nt: TGTGCCAGCACCGAAAGGACTAGCGGGAAGAATGAGCAGTTCTTC
CDR3aa: CASTERTSGKNEQFF

v_gene: TRBV24-1
d_gene: .
j_gene: TRBJ1-5
abundance: .
CDR3nt: TGTGCCACCAGTGATAACGAAAATCAGCCCCAGCATTTT
CDR3aa: CATSDNENQPQHF

v_gene: TRBV5-5
d_gene: .
j_gene: TRBJ2-4
abundance: .
CDR3nt: TGTGCCAGCAGCTCCCTTAGGGAAAACATTCAGTACTTC
CDR3aa: CASSSLRENIQYF

v_gene: TRBV27
d_gene: TRBD1
j_gene: TRBJ2-4
abundance: .
CDR3nt: TGTGCCAGCAGTTACGGGACAGGTCAAAACATTCAGTACTTC
CDR3aa: CASSYGTGQNIQYF

v_gene: TRBV7-2
d_gene: TRBD1
j_gene: TRBJ1-2
abundance: .
CDR3nt: TGTGCCAGCAGCTTATTTGCAGGGGGCGAGGGCTACACCTTC
CDR3aa: CASSLFAGGEGYTF

v_gene: TRBV10-3
d_gene: TRBD1
j_gene: TRBJ1-2
abundance: .
CDR3nt: TGTGCCATCAGTGAGATCCCGACAGGGCGCTATGGCTACACCTTC
CDR3aa: CAISEIPTGRYGYTF

v_gene: TRBV7-9
d_gene: .
j_gene: TRBJ2-2
abundance: .
CDR3nt: TGTGCCAGCAGCTTAGACGGGGCCGGGGAGCTGTTTTTT
CDR3aa: CASSLDGAGELFF

v_gene: TRBV6-1
d_gene: .
j_gene: TRBJ1-1
abundance: .
CDR3nt: TGTGCCAGCAGTGATCGACAGATCGTTACTGAAGCTTTCTTT
CDR3aa: CASSDRQIVTEAFF

v_gene: TRBV5-1
d_gene: TRBD1
j_gene: TRBJ1-1
abundance: .
CDR3nt: TGCGCCAGCAGCTCACAGGGGGCTGTCACTGAAGCTTTCTTT
CDR3aa: CASSSQGAVTEAFF

v_gene: TRBV7-8
d_gene: TRBD1
j_gene: TRBJ1-2
abundance: once
CDR3nt: TGTGCCAGCAGCTTAACAGGGGTTCGTGGCTACACCTTC
CDR3aa: CASSLTGVRGYTF

v_gene: TRBV5-1
d_gene: .
j_gene: TRBJ1-2
abundance: .
CDR3nt: TGCGCCAGCAGCTTCTCGGAGACAGAGGCCACCTCTAACTATGGCTACACCTTC
CDR3aa: CASSFSETEATSNYGYTF

v_gene: TRBV19
d_gene: .
j_gene: TRBJ2-2
abundance: .
CDR3nt: TGTGCCAGTAAAGGCTATGGTGGTGCCGGGGAGCTGTTTTTT
CDR3aa: CASKGYGGAGELFF

v_gene: TRBV19
d_gene: .
j_gene: TRBJ1-5
abundance: .
CDR3nt: TGTGCCAGTAGTATGGGTCAGGCAGGGAGATTACGCAATCAGCCCCAGCATTTT
CDR3aa: CASSMGQAGRLRNQPQHF

v_gene: TRBV5-8
d_gene: .
j_gene: TRBJ2-7
abundance: .
CDR3nt: TGTGCCAGCAGCTTGGTTACCGTCTCCTACGAGCAGTACTTC
CDR3aa: CASSLVTVSYEQYF

v_gene: TRBV21-1
d_gene: .
j_gene: TRBJ2-2
abundance: .
CDR3nt: TGTGCCAGCAGCAAAGGAGGGGGTATTTCGGACACCGGGGAGCTGTTTTTT
CDR3aa: CASSKGGGISDTGELFF

v_gene: TRBV3-1/TRBV3-2
d_gene: .
j_gene: TRBJ2-1
abundance: .
CDR3nt: TGTGCCAGCAGCCAAGATGACCGCAATGAGCAGTTCTTC
CDR3aa: CASSQDDRNEQFF